This TCR beta chain is drawn from a study of blood T cell repertoires in COVID-19. This clone appeared a few times. The CDR3 length is 16 residues. Sequencing used immunoSEQ multiplex PCR; TCRdb keeps in-frame clones, though not all of them. The sample contains around 250,000 clones, 91% of which appear only once. The TCR originated in a human donor in a cohort exposed to, infected with or recovered from COVID-19 (not recorded which). The donor label of this sample is uncertain. The genes are TRBV12-2 and TRBJ2-3; the table's D call, TRBD1, was not checked against the DNA. TRBV12-2 represents a pseudogene. What was sequenced was PBMCs or T cells enriched from blood (not recorded which). The CDR3 is CASRLARTGPRDTQYF. For the CDR3, the DNA is TGTGCAAGTCGCTTAGCGAGAACAGGGCCTCGGGATACGCAGTATTTT.